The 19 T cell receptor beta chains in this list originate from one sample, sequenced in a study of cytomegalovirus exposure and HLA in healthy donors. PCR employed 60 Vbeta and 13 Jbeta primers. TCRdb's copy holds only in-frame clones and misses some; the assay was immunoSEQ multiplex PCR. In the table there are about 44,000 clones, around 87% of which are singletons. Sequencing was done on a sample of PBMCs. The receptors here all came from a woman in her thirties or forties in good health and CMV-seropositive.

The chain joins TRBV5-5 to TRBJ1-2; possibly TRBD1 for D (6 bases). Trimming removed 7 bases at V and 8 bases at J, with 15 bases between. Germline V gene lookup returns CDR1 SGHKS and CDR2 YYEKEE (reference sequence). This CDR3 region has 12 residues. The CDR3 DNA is TGTGCCAGCGGGGGACACCTGGACGGCTACACCTTC. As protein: CASGGHLDGYTF.

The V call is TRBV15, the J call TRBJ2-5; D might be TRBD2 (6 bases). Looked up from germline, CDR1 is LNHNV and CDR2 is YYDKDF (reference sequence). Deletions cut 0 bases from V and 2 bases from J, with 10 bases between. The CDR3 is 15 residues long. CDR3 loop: CATSRDPGAQETQYF. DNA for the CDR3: TGTGCCACCAGCAGAGACCCGGGAGCACAAGAGACCCAGTACTTC.

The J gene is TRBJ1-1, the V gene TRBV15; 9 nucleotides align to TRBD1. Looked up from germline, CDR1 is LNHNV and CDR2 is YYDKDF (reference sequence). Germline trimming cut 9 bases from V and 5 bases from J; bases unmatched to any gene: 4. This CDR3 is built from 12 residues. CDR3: CATGQGSTEAFF. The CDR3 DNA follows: TGTGCCACAGGACAGGGGAGTACTGAAGCTTTCTTT.

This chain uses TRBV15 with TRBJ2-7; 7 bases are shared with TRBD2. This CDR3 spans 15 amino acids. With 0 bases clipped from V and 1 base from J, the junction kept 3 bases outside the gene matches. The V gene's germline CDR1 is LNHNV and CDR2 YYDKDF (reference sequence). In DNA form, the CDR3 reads TGTGCCACCAGCAGAGATGGCGGGAGTTCCTACGAGCAGTACTTC. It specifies CATSRDGGSSYEQYF.

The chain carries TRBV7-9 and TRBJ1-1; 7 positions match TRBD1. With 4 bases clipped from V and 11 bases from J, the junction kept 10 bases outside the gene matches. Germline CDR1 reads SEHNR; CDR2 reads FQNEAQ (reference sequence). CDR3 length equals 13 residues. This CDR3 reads CASSWGQTGGAFF. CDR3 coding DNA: TGTGCCAGCAGCTGGGGACAGACTGGAGGGGCTTTCTTT.

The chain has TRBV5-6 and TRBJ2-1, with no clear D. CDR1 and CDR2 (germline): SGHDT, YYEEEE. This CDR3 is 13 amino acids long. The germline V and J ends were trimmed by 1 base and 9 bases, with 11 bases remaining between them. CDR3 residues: CASSLTVYAEQFF. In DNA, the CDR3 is TGTGCCAGCAGCTTGACGGTGTACGCTGAGCAGTTCTTC.

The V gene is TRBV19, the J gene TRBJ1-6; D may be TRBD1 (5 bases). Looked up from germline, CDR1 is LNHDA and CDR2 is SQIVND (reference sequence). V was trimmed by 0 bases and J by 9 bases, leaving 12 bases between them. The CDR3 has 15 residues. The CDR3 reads CASSIDHRGVSPLHF. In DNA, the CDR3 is TGTGCCAGTAGTATAGATCATCGGGGGGTTTCACCCCTCCACTTT.

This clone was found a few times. The CDR3: CASSDWEKGEKLFF. DNA of the CDR3: TGTGCCAGCAGTGACTGGGAGAAGGGAGAAAAACTGTTTTTT. This chain connects TRBV2 to TRBJ1-4; D remains unclear. This CDR3 has 14 amino acids. Trimming cost V 3 bases and J 8 bases, with 13 bases left between them. Looked up from germline, CDR1 is SNHLY and CDR2 is FYNNEI.

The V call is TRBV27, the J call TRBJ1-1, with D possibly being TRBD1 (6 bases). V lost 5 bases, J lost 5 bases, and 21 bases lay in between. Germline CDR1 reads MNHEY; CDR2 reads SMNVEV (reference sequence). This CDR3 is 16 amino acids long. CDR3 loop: CASSPPPSQGLTEAFF. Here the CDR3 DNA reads TGTGCCAGCAGTCCCCCCCCCTCACAGGGTTTGACTGAAGCTTTCTTT.

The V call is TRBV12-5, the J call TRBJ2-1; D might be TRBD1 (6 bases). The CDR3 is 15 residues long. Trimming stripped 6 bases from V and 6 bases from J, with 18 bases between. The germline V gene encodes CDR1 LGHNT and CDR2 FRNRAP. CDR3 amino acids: CASGPGAAGPNEQFF. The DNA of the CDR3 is TGTGCTAGTGGCCCAGGGGCAGCAGGTCCCAATGAGCAGTTCTTC.

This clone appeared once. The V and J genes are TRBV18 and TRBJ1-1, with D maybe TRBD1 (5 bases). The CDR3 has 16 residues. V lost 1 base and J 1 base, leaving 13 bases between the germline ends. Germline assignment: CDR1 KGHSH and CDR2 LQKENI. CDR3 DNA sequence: TGTGCCAGCTCACCACTCGACCTCGGACAGAACACTGAAGCTTTCTTT. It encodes CASSPLDLGQNTEAFF.

CDR3 protein: CATSRDEYGYTF. CDR3 DNA: TGTGCCACCAGCAGAGATGAGTATGGCTACACCTTC. V and J are TRBV15 and TRBJ1-2; D uncertain. This CDR3 contains 12 residues. V dropped 0 bases and J dropped 5 bases, with 4 bases sitting between them. Per the germline V gene, CDR1 is LNHNV and CDR2 is YYDKDF (reference sequence).

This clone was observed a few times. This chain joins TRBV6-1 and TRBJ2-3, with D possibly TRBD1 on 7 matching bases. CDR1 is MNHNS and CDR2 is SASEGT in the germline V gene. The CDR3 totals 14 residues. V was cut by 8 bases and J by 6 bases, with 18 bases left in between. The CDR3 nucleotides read TGTGCCAGCTGGAGAGCACAGGGGAGGGATACGCAGTATTTT. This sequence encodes CASWRAQGRDTQYF.

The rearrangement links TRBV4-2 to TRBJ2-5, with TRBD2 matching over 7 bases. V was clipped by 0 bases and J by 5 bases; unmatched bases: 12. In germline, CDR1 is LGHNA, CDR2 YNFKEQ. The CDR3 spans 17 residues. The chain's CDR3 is CASSQEPTGGIMETQYF. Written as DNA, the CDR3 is TGTGCCAGCAGCCAAGAACCCACGGGGGGTATAATGGAGACCCAGTACTTC.

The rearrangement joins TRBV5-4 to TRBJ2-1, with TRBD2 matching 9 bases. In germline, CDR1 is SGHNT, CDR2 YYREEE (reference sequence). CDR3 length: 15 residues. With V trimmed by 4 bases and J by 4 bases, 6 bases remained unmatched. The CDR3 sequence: CASSVSSGNYNEQFF. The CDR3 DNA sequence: TGTGCCAGCAGCGTCTCTAGCGGGAATTACAATGAGCAGTTCTTC.

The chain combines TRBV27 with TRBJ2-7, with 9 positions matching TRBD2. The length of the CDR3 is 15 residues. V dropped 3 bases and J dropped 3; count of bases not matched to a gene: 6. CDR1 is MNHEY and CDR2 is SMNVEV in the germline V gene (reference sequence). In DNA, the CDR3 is TGTGCCAGCAGTTTCTTTGCGGGAGGGAGCTACGAGCAGTACTTC. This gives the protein CASSFFAGGSYEQYF.

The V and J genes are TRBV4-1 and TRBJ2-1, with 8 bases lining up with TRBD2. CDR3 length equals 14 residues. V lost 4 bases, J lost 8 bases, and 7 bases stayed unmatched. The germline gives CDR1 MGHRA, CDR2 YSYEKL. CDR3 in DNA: TGCGCCAGCAGCCTATGGACTAGCCCGGATGAGCAGTTCTTC. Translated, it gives CASSLWTSPDEQFF.

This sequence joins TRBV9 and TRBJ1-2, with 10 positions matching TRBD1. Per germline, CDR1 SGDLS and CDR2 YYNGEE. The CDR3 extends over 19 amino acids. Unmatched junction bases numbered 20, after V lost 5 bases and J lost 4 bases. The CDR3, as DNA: TGTGCCAGCAGTACTGAGGCGGGACAGGGGTTCCTAGCCTTCTATGGCTACACCTTC. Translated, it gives CASSTEAGQGFLAFYGYTF.

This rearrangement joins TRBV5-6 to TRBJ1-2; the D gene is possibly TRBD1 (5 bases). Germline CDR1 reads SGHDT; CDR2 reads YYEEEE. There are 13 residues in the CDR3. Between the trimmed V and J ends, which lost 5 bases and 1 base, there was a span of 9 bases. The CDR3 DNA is TGTGCCAGCAGACACAGGATTAACTATGGCTACACCTTC. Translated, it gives CASRHRINYGYTF.